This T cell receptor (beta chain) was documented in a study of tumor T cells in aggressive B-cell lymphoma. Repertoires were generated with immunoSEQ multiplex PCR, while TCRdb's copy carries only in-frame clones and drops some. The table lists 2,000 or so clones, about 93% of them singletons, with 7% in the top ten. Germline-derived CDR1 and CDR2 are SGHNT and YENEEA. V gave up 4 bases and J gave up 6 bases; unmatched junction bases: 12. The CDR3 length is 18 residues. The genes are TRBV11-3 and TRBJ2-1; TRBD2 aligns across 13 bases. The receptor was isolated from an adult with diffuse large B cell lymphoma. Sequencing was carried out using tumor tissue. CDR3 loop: CASSSGTSGKSQSNEQFF. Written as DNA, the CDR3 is TGTGCCAGCAGCTCAGGGACTAGCGGGAAGAGCCAATCCAATGAGCAGTTCTTC.